This T cell receptor beta chain was recovered during a study of cytomegalovirus exposure and HLA in healthy donors. Vbeta (60) and Jbeta (13) primers were used in the PCR. This table comes from immunoSEQ multiplex PCR, and its TCRdb copy is limited to in-frame clones, with some not included. The data show some 170,000 clones, with around 85% seen just once and about 4.5% held by the top ten. V lost 4 bases, J lost 5 bases, and 18 bases stayed unmatched. Per germline, CDR1 SGHNT and CDR2 YENEEA. CDR3 length equals 19 residues. The source is a man aged 40-50 years in good health and CMV-seronegative. Sample: PBMCs. The chain couples TRBV11-3 to TRBJ2-1; 9 positions agree with TRBD2. CDR3 nucleotides: TGTGCCAGCAGCTCCCCCGGGGGCGGGGGGGGCGAAAGGAACAATGAGCAGTTCTTC. It encodes CASSSPGGGGGERNNEQFF.